One sample yielded the 5 T cell receptor beta chains listed below, sequenced in a study of vaccination and CD4 T cells after COVID-19. No antigen is known for these receptors. Oncomine TCR Beta short-read sequencing was applied to DNA from cultured CD4+ T cells. MiXCR, run by TCRdb on the PCR reads, gives a single entry per CDR3 protein. Here the sample spans about 5,600 distinct CDR3 sequences, around two fifths being singletons. Treatment given: roughly ten-day PBMC culture with coronavirus spike peptide pools or control peptides (ViraFEST assay). Sequencing was carried out using CD4+ T cells from blood, cultured in vitro. The receptors were sampled from a human donor who had recovered from COVID-19.

The rearrangement uses TRBV7-9 and TRBJ2-1; TRBD2 matches 14 bases. The CDR3 spans 14 residues. CDR1 is SEHNR and CDR2 is FQNEAQ in the germline V gene (reference sequence). V gave up 5 bases and J gave up 12 bases; unmatched junction bases: 6. In nucleotides, the CDR3 is TGTGCCAGCAGCCTCGGGACTAGCGGGGGTGGGCAGTTCTTC. It translates to CASSLGTSGGGQFF.

In this sample, this clonotype is medium-sized (0.01 to 0.1%). V is TRBV7-2 and J is TRBJ2-5; tentatively, D is TRBD2 (7 bases). This CDR3 is built from 14 residues. Germline V CDR1 and CDR2: SGHTA, FQGNSA. The ends were cut back, 1 base at V and 4 bases at J, with 10 bases in the middle. In nucleotides, the CDR3 is TGTGCCAGCAGCTTAGGGGGGGGGCCAGAGACCCAGTACTTC. Translation: CASSLGGGPETQYF.

The rearrangement joins TRBV20-1 to TRBJ2-5; 9 nucleotides match TRBD2. V trimming: 0 bases; J trimming: 1 base; junction bases outside the gene matches: 6. CDR1 and CDR2 (germline): DFQATT, SNEGSKA (reference sequence). This CDR3 region has 16 residues. The DNA for the CDR3 is TGCAGTGCTAGAGACTCCGGACTAGCGATCCAAGAGACCCAGTACTTC. This codes for CSARDSGLAIQETQYF.

This chain uses TRBV7-6 with TRBJ1-1; D is unclear. The CDR3 loop spans 13 amino acids. Trimming removed 1 base at V and 1 base at J, with 4 bases between. CDR1 is SGHVS and CDR2 is FNYEAQ in the germline V gene. CDR3 nucleotide sequence: TGTGCCAGCAGCTTAGGCCAGAACACTGAAGCTTTCTTT. This encodes CASSLGQNTEAFF.

This clonotype is deemed medium-sized. The chain links TRBV20-1 to TRBJ1-5, with D perhaps TRBD1 (5 bases). This CDR3 contains 13 residues. The V end lost 3 bases, the J end lost 0 bases, and 6 bases lay between the germline ends. The germline gives CDR1 DFQATT, CDR2 SNEGSKA (reference sequence). The CDR3 bases are TGCAGTGCTAGTCAGGGTAGCAATCAGCCCCAGCATTTT. Translation: CSASQGSNQPQHF.